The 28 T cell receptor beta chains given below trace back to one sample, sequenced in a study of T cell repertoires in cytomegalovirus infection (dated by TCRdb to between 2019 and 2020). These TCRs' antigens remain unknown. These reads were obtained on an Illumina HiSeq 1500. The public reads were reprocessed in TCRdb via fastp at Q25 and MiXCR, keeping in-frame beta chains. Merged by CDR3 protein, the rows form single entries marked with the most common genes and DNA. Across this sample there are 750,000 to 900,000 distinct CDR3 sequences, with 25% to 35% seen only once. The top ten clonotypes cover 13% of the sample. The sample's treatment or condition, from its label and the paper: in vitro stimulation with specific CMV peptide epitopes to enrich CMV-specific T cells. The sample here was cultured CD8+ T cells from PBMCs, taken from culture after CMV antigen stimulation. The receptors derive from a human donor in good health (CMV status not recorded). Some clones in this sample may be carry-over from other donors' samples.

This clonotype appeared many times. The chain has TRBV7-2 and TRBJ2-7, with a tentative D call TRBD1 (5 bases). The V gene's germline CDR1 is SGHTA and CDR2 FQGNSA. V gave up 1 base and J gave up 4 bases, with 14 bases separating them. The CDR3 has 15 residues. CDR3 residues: CASSLEGSPGYEQYF. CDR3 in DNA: TGTGCCAGCAGCTTAGAAGGTAGCCCAGGGTACGAGCAGTACTTC.

The CDR3 sequence is CSAGSGGYTEAFF. CDR3 bases: TGCAGTGCCGGATCAGGGGGCTACACTGAAGCTTTCTTT. The chain recombines TRBV20-1 with TRBJ1-1; 8 nucleotides match TRBD1. CDR1 and CDR2 (germline): DFQATT, SNEGSKA (reference sequence). The CDR3 is 13 residues long. V lost 6 bases to trimming and J lost 3 bases; unmatched junction nucleotides: 6.

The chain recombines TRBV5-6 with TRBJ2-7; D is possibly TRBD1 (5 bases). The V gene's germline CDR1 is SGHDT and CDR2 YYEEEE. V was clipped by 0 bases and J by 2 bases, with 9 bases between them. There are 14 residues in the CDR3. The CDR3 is CASSLGQNPYEQYF. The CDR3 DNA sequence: TGTGCCAGCAGCTTGGGACAGAACCCCTACGAGCAGTACTTC.

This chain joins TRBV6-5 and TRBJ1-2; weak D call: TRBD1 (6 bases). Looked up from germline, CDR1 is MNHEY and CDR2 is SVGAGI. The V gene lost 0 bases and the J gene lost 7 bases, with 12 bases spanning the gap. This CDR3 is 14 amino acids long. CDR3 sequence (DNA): TGTGCCAGCAGTTACTCGGTGGGGGCCCTTGGCTACACCTTC. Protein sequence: CASSYSVGALGYTF.

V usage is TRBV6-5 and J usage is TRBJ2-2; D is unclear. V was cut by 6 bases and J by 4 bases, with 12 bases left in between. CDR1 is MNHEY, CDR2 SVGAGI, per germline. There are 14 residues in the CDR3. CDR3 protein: CASRTDGTTGELFF. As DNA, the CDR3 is TGTGCCAGCAGAACCGACGGAACCACCGGGGAGCTGTTTTTT.

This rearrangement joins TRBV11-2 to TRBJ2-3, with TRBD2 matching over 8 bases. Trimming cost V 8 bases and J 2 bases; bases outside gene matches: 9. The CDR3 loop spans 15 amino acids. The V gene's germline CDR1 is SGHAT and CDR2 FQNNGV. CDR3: CASHLGGLDTDTQYF. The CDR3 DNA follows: TGTGCCAGCCACCTCGGGGGACTAGACACAGATACGCAGTATTTT.

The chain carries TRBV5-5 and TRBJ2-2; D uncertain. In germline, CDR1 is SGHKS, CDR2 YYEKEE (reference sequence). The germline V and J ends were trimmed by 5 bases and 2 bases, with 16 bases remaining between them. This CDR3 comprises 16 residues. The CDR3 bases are TGTGCCAGCAGTCCAAGGGTTGGTGCAAACACCGGGGAGCTGTTTTTT. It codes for CASSPRVGANTGELFF.

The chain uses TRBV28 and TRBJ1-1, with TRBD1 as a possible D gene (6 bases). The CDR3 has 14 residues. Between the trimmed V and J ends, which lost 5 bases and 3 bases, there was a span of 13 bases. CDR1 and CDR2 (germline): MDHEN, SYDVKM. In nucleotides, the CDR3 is TGTGCCAGCAGTCCCGGGACAACTTACACTGAAGCTTTCTTT. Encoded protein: CASSPGTTYTEAFF. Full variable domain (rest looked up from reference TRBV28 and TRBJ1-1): DVKVTQSSRYLVKRTGEKVFLECVQDMDHENMFWYRQDPGLGLRLIYFSYDVKMKEKGDIPEGYSVSREKKERFSLILESASTNQTSMYLCASSPGTTYTEAFFGQGTRLTVV.

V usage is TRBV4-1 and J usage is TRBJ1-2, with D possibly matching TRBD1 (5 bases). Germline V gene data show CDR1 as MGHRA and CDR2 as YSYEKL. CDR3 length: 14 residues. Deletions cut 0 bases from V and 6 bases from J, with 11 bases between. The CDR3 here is CASSQDWAGNGYTF. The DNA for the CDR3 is TGCGCCAGCAGCCAAGATTGGGCAGGGAATGGCTACACCTTC.

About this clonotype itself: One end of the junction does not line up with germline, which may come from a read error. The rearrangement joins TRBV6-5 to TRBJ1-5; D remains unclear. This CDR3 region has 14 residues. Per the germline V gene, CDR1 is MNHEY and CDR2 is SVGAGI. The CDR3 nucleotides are TGTACCAGCAGTTACGCCTCGACGAATCAGCCCCAGCATTTT. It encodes CTSSYASTNQPQHF.

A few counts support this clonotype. The CDR3 spells CASSPEGHGLTYEQYF. The CDR3 nucleotides are TGTGCCAGCAGCCCCGAGGGACACGGACTAACCTACGAGCAGTACTTC. This chain joins TRBV5-6 and TRBJ2-7; possibly TRBD1 or TRBD2 for D (6 bases each). Trimming removed 4 bases at V and 2 bases at J, with 19 bases between. There are 16 residues in the CDR3. The germline gives CDR1 SGHDT, CDR2 YYEEEE.

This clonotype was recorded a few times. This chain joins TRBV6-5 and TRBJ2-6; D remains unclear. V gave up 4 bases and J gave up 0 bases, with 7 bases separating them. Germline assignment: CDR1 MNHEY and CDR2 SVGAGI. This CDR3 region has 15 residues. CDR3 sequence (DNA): TGTGCCAGCAGTTCCCTTCTCTCTGGGGCCAACGTCCTGACTTTC. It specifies CASSSLLSGANVLTF.

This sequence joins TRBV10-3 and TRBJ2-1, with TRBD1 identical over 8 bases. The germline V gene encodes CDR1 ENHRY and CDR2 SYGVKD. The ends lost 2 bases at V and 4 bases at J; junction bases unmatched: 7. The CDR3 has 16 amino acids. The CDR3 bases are TGTGCCATCAGTGAGCCAGGACAGGGAGAGTACAATGAGCAGTTCTTC. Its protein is CAISEPGQGEYNEQFF.

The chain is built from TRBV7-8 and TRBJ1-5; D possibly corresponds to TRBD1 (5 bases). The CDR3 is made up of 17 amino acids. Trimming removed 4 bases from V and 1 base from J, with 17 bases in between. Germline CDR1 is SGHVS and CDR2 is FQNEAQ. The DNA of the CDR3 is TGTGCCAGCAGCTCCCTAAACGCCCAGGGAAGCAATCAGCCCCAGCATTTT. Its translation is CASSSLNAQGSNQPQHF.

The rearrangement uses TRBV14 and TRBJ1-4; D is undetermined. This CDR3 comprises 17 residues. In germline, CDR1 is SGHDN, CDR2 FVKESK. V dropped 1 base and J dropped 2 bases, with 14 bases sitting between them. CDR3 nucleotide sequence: TGTGCCAGCAGCCAAGGCTGGGTCTCTTACACTAATGAAAAACTGTTTTTT. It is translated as CASSQGWVSYTNEKLFF.

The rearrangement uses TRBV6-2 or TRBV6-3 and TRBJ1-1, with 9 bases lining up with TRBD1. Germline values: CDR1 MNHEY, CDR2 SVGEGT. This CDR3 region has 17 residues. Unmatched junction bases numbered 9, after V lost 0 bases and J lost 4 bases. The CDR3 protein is CASSYSGTGSWITEAFF. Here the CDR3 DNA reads TGTGCCAGCAGTTACTCCGGGACAGGGTCGTGGATCACTGAAGCTTTCTTT.

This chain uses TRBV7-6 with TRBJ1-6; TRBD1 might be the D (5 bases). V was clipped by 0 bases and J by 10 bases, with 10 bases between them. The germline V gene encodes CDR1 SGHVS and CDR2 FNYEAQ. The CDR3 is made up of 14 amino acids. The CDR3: CASSLAGLGSPLHF. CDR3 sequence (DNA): TGTGCCAGCAGCTTAGCGGGACTAGGATCACCCCTCCACTTT.

CDR3 amino acids: CASSQDRMRYTDTQYF. The CDR3 DNA reads TGCGCCAGCAGCCAAGATCGTATGAGATATACAGATACGCAGTATTTT. This chain joins TRBV4-3 and TRBJ2-3, with D uncertain. Germline V lookup: CDR1 LGHNA, CDR2 YSLEER. The germline V and J ends were trimmed by 0 bases and 3 bases, with 13 bases remaining between them. The CDR3 contains 16 residues.

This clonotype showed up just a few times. The CDR3 DNA sequence: TGTGCCAGTAGTATTGCCCGATTAATGAACACTGAAGCTTTCTTT. Protein: CASSIARLMNTEAFF. The chain is built from TRBV19 and TRBJ1-1; D is unresolved. There are 15 residues in the CDR3. Germline V gene data show CDR1 as LNHDA and CDR2 as SQIVND (reference sequence). Trimming stripped 3 bases from V and 0 bases from J, with 11 bases between.

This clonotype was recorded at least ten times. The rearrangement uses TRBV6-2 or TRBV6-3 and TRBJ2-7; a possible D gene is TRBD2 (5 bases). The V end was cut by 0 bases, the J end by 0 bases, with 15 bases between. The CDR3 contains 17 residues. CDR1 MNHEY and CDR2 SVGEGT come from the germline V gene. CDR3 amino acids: CASSYSPRRPSSYEQYV. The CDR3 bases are TGTGCCAGCAGTTACTCGCCGCGGAGGCCTAGCTCCTACGAGCAGTACGTC.

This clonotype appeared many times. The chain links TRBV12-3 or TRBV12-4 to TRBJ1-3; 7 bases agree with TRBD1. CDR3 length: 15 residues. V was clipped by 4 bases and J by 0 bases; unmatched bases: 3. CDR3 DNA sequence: TGTGCCAGCAGTTCGGGACAGATCTCTGGAAACACCATATATTTT. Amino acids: CASSSGQISGNTIYF.

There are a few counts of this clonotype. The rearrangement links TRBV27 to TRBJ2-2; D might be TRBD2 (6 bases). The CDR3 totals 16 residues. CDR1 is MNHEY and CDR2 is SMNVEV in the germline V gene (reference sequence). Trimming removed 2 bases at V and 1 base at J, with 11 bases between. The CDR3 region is CASSLQGGWNTGELFF. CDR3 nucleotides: TGTGCCAGCAGTTTACAGGGAGGCTGGAACACCGGGGAGCTGTTTTTT.

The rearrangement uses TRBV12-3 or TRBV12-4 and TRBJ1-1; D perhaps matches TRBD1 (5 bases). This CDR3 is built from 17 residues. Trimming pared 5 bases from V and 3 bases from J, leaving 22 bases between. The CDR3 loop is CASSTPGAGSRDTEAFF. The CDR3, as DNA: TGTGCCAGCAGTACCCCCGGGGCGGGCTCCCGTGACACTGAAGCTTTCTTT.

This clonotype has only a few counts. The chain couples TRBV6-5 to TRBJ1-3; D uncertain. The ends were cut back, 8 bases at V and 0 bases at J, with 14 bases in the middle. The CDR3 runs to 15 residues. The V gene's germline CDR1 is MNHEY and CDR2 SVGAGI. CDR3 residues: CASLGPADSGNTIYF. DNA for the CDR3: TGTGCCAGCCTCGGGCCAGCCGACTCTGGAAACACCATATATTTT.

The CDR3 coding sequence is TGTGCCAGCAGCCCTTGGACAGGGGGCTCCTACGAGCAGTACGTC. Protein product: CASSPWTGGSYEQYV. This chain uses TRBV11-2 with TRBJ2-7; 10 nucleotides align to TRBD1. The germline CDR1 and CDR2 sequences are SGHAT and FQNNGV. V gave up 5 bases and J gave up 0 bases; unmatched junction bases: 4. This CDR3 has 15 amino acids.

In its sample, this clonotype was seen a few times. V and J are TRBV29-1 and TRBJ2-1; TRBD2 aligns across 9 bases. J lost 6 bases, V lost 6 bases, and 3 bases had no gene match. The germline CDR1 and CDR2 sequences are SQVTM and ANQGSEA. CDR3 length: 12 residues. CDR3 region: CSVRGGFNEQFF. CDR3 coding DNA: TGCAGCGTGCGGGGGGGGTTCAATGAGCAGTTCTTC.

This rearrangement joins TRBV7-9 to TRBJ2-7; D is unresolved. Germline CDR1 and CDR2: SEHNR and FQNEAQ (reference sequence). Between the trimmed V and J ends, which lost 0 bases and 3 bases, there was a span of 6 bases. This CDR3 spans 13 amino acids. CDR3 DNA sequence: TGTGCCAGCAGCTTAGCCAGTATCTACGAGCAGTACTTC. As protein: CASSLASIYEQYF.

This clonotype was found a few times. For the CDR3, the DNA is TGCGCCAGCAGCCAAGATGCCCATTCGAACACCGGGGAGCTGTTTTTT. It translates to CASSQDAHSNTGELFF. The chain couples TRBV4-1 to TRBJ2-2; D is undetermined. V dropped 0 bases and J dropped 0 bases, with 8 bases sitting between them. This CDR3 contains 16 residues. In germline, CDR1 is MGHRA, CDR2 YSYEKL.